The 20 T cell receptor beta chains in this list originate from one sample, sequenced in a study of CD8 T cells in ankylosing spondylitis. These TCRs' antigens remain unknown. TCRdb reanalysed the 5' RACE reads using MiXCR and keeps one entry per CDR3 protein. The data show fewer than 650,000 distinct CDR3 sequences, roughly an eighth seen once. Regarding the study as a whole: A motif of eight highly homologous TCR beta variants was seen as apparently characteristic of ankylosing spondylitis blood.

Sequencing was performed on blood, either unsorted or a sorted T cell fraction (not recorded which). Receptors were obtained from a male donor with ankylosing spondylitis.

V usage is TRBV6-5 and J usage is TRBJ1-1; D call uncertain. This CDR3 is built from 13 residues. Trimming left V 4 bases short and J 6 bases short, with 12 bases between. Germline V gene sequence: CDR1 MNHEY, CDR2 SVGAGI. This chain's CDR3 is CASSWKGGPEAFF. For the CDR3, the DNA is TGTGCCAGCAGTTGGAAGGGAGGCCCTGAAGCTTTCTTT.

In its sample, this clonotype was seen many times. This chain links TRBV5-1 with TRBJ2-3, with 13 positions matching TRBD2. Germline V gene lookup returns CDR1 SGHRS and CDR2 YFSETQ. The CDR3 is 16 amino acids. The V segment lost 4 bases and the J segment 6 bases; nucleotides outside the gene matches: 8. DNA of the CDR3: TGCGCCAGCAGCCTCGGGACTAGCGGGATTGTGGATACGCAGTATTTT. Encoded protein: CASSLGTSGIVDTQYF.

In its sample, this clonotype was seen a few times. Here the CDR3 reads CASRATSGNIQYF. CDR3 bases: TGTGCCAGTAGGGCGACTAGCGGGAACATTCAGTACTTC. The chain uses TRBV19 and TRBJ2-4; 10 bases line up with TRBD2. The V segment lost 6 bases and the J segment 7 bases; nucleotides outside the gene matches: 3. The CDR3 contains 13 residues. Germline CDR1 is LNHDA and CDR2 is SQIVND (reference sequence).

This clonotype was picked up a small number of times. The rearrangement uses TRBV12-3 or TRBV12-4 and TRBJ2-7; 9 bases align to TRBD1. After removal of 6 bases from V and 2 bases from J, the junction contained 5 bases not matched to a gene. The CDR3 sequence is 14 residues long. CDR3 sequence (DNA): TGTGCCAGCAGGCTACAGGGGGCGGCCTACGAGCAGTACTTC. Amino acid sequence: CASRLQGAAYEQYF.

This clonotype appeared a few times. V usage is TRBV5-6 and J usage is TRBJ2-7; 8 nucleotides match TRBD2. V lost 4 bases, J lost 6 bases, and 12 bases stayed unmatched. CDR1 is SGHDT and CDR2 is YYEEEE in the germline V gene. CDR3 length equals 15 residues. CDR3: CASSKNMVAGSEQYV. The CDR3 DNA follows: TGTGCCAGCAGCAAGAACATGGTAGCGGGAAGCGAGCAGTACGTC.

This clonotype showed up just a few times. The CDR3 coding sequence is TGTGCCAGCAGCTTACAATTAGCTGGGGCCAACGTCCTGACTTTC. It translates to CASSLQLAGANVLTF. This rearrangement joins TRBV11-2 to TRBJ2-6, with unresolved D. Germline V lookup: CDR1 SGHAT, CDR2 FQNNGV. V was shortened by 2 bases and J by 2 bases, with 7 bases between the two germline ends. The CDR3 covers 15 residues.

Many counts were recorded for this clonotype. CDR3 coding DNA: TGTGCCAGCACATTCACCAGAAAGGGGGAAAAACTGTTTTTT. Amino acids: CASTFTRKGEKLFF. The rearrangement uses TRBV7-9 and TRBJ1-4, with D tentatively TRBD1 (5 bases). The CDR3 has 14 residues. Trimming took off 7 bases at V and 8 bases at J, with 17 bases between the two ends. Looked up from germline, CDR1 is SEHNR and CDR2 is FQNEAQ (reference sequence).

This clonotype was counted a few times. The chain is built from TRBV24-1 and TRBJ2-3, with 11 nucleotides matching TRBD2. Germline V gives CDR1 KGHDR, CDR2 SFDVKD. Germline trimming cut 5 bases from V and 7 bases from J; bases unmatched to any gene: 10. This CDR3 is built from 16 residues. In DNA form, the CDR3 reads TGTGCCACCAGTGGTGGGTCTAGCGGGAGGAGACATACGCAGTATTTT. As protein: CATSGGSSGRRHTQYF.

The CDR3 is CASSPRQGAQNSPLHF. CDR3 coding DNA: TGTGCCAGCAGTCCGCGACAGGGGGCTCAAAATTCACCCCTCCACTTT. This sequence joins TRBV6-2 or TRBV6-3 and TRBJ1-6; 10 nucleotides agree with TRBD1. Trimming took 5 bases from V and 7 from J; bases not matched to a gene: 8. Germline V gene sequence: CDR1 MNHEY, CDR2 SVGEGT. The CDR3 covers 16 residues.

The table lists this clonotype with a few counts. The genes are TRBV2 and TRBJ1-2, with 7 bases matching TRBD1. Looked up from germline, CDR1 is SNHLY and CDR2 is FYNNEI. J was trimmed by 5 bases and V by 7 bases; bases with no gene match: 7. The CDR3 spans 13 residues. This CDR3 reads CASNRDRLYGYTF. The CDR3 coding sequence is TGTGCCAGCAACCGGGACAGACTATATGGCTACACCTTC.

This clonotype occurred a few times. CDR3 sequence reads: CASSPLAIQETQYF. The CDR3 DNA is TGTGCCAGCAGCCCGCTAGCGATACAAGAGACCCAGTACTTC. V usage is TRBV3-1 and J usage is TRBJ2-5; D may be TRBD2 (6 bases). Deletions cut 4 bases from V and 2 bases from J, with 11 bases between. This CDR3 has 14 residues. Per the germline V gene, CDR1 is LGHDT and CDR2 is YNNKEL (reference sequence).

V gene TRBV4-2 combines with J gene TRBJ2-4, with TRBD2 as a possible D gene (6 bases). V shed 0 bases and J shed 7 bases, with 10 bases lying between them. CDR3 length equals 14 residues. Germline V gene sequence: CDR1 LGHNA, CDR2 YNFKEQ. DNA for the CDR3: TGTGCCAGCAGCCAAGATGGTGGGGGGAACATTCAGTACTTC. Its translation: CASSQDGGGNIQYF.

The chain has TRBV7-2 and TRBJ1-3, with a possible D match to TRBD1 (6 bases). The CDR3 spans 13 residues. Trimming took off 1 base at V and 9 bases at J, with 10 bases between the two ends. Germline-derived CDR1 and CDR2 are SGHTA and FQGNSA. The CDR3 here is CASSLEQGVTIYF. The DNA of the CDR3 is TGTGCCAGCAGCTTAGAACAGGGAGTCACCATATATTTT.

The chain carries TRBV18 and TRBJ1-1; tentatively, D is TRBD1 (5 bases). With 6 bases removed from V and 4 bases from J, the gap between germline ends came to 18 bases. Germline assignment: CDR1 KGHSH and CDR2 LQKENI. This CDR3 is built from 15 residues. CDR3 DNA: TGTGCCAGCTCCACGATCGGGGACCAGGGCACTGAAGCTTTCTTT. This encodes CASSTIGDQGTEAFF.

This clonotype occurred a few times. The genes are TRBV10-3 and TRBJ2-3; TRBD2 aligns across 9 bases. Losses at the gene ends were 0 bases for V and 1 base for J; bases not matched to a gene: 2. There are 16 residues in the CDR3. The V gene's germline CDR1 is ENHRY and CDR2 SYGVKD. In DNA, the CDR3 is TGTGCCATCAGTGAGTCTGCTAGCGGGGGCACAGATACGCAGTATTTT. Its translation is CAISESASGGTDTQYF.

This clonotype was picked up a small number of times. The rearrangement uses TRBV7-8 and TRBJ2-1; D gene ambiguous. The germline CDR1 and CDR2 sequences are SGHVS and FQNEAQ. Trimming took 2 bases from V and 4 from J, leaving 9 bases between them. The CDR3 spans 14 residues. CDR3 nucleotides: TGTGCCAGCAGCTTAAGGCCGTTGTACAATGAGCAGTTCTTC. It codes for CASSLRPLYNEQFF.

CDR3 protein: CAYQGGSYANEQFF. The CDR3 nucleotides read TGTGCCTACCAGGGGGGGAGTTATGCCAATGAGCAGTTCTTC. The V call is TRBV30, the J call TRBJ2-1, with D possibly called TRBD1 or TRBD2 (7 bases each). The CDR3 spans 14 residues. The V and J ends lost 7 bases and 6 bases respectively, with 19 bases between them. Germline V gene sequence: CDR1 GTSNPN, CDR2 SVGIG (reference sequence).

J is TRBJ2-2 and V is TRBV5-1; TRBD2 matches at 7 bases. The CDR3 runs to 14 residues. V lost 4 bases to trimming and J lost 6 bases; unmatched junction nucleotides: 6. CDR1 SGHRS and CDR2 YFSETQ come from the germline V gene. In DNA form, the CDR3 reads TGCGCCAGCAGCAAGGCGGGAGAGGCCGGGGAGCTGTTTTTT. This codes for CASSKAGEAGELFF.

This clonotype was seen more than once but under ten times. The rearrangement links TRBV3-1 to TRBJ2-1; 11 positions agree with TRBD2. This CDR3 is built from 15 residues. V lost 3 bases to trimming and J lost 6 bases; unmatched junction nucleotides: 4. Germline CDR1 is LGHDT and CDR2 is YNNKEL (reference sequence). CDR3 nucleotide sequence: TGTGCCAGCAGCCACGGGACTAGCGGATTCAATGAGCAGTTCTTC. It encodes CASSHGTSGFNEQFF.

The chain uses TRBV2 and TRBJ2-3; tentative D call: TRBD2 (5 bases). Germline V gene lookup returns CDR1 SNHLY and CDR2 FYNNEI. The V end lost 11 bases, the J end lost 0 bases, and 15 bases lay between the germline ends. The CDR3 runs to 14 residues. The CDR3: CALQKDFSTDTQYF. The CDR3 DNA sequence: TGTGCCCTCCAAAAGGACTTTAGCACAGATACGCAGTATTTT.